The source of this TCR beta chain is a study of human T cells and chemical hapten exposure (dated by TCRdb to the early 2020s). Study-level background: For sensitization, 2% DPC in acetone was applied to a roughly 2 cm by roughly 2 cm area of upper inner arm skin. Blood samples were taken from patients before sensitization (week 0) and then at 2, 6 and about 24 weeks after DPC sensitization. Approximately 30 alopecia patients provided blood for TCR sequencing at one to four time points (pre-sensitization, 2, 6 and 24 weeks). The study tracked peripheral blood TCR repertoire changes in vivo during primary and secondary sensitization to the hapten diphenylcyclopropenone (DPC) in alopecia patients. The libraries were sequenced as a pool, and the TCR yield per sample differed mostly because of small variations in library volumes within the pool. Patch tests used Finn chambers with 0.01% DPC on the upper back, scored after 6 days by International Contact Dermatitis Research Group standards. Most of the patients in the cohort were female, and the cohort covered alopecia areata with under or over 50% scalp involvement, alopecia totalis and alopecia universalis. Weekly therapeutic DPC doses were additionally applied to the scalp of patients throughout the roughly 23-week study period.

This clonotype showed up just a few times. This receptor's antigen is unknown. No base quality values were provided; no much bigger clone lies one nucleotide off. Beyond this particular receptor, the publication reports: After repeated subsampling, the strength of the expansion versus patch-test correlation and the threshold at which it became significant changed. Alopecia, a presumed autoimmune disease, was present in all patients, so the immune response of the patients might differ from that of healthy individuals. Significantly more large CDR3 similarity clusters were formed by expanded TCRs than by pre-sensitization or healthy control sets, consistent with antigen-driven responses. Patch test score correlated positively with the number of PT1 expanded TCRs, reaching significance at thresholds 8, 16 and 32 but not at 4. DPC sensitization did not change the number of TCRs with a frequency above 1 in 1000, and there was no evidence of changes in global repertoire structure.

The library was generated by RACE. Sequencing used a NextSeq 500. Library preparation attached unique molecular identifiers to individual cDNA molecules for quantitative, reproducible TCR counting. From each blood RNA sample, both TCR alpha and TCR beta chains were sequenced. The published analysis was carried out like this. The median number of TCRs per sample was roughly 98,000, ranging from about 20,000 to 750,000. The Decombinator software suite was used to annotate the V, J and CDR3 of the TCR reads. To make PS versus PT1 abundance plots, every sample was subsampled to the same number of TCRs (28,000). Expanded TCRs were defined as absent before sensitization and observed at least eight times at the 2-week time point. TCRdb redid the processing of the public reads, applying fastp at Q25 and MiXCR, and retained in-frame beta chains. All rows with the same CDR3 protein become a single entry with the most common DNA and genes. The V and J calls were not made by the authors but by TCRdb's processing. The sample includes about 120,000 distinct CDR3 sequences, with approximately 14% observed a single time. Jointly, the top ten make up 0.92% of the sample.

The time point tag for this specimen amounts to: patch test 1, 2 weeks after DPC sensitization. The sample's treatment or condition, from its label and the paper: therapeutic diphenylcyclopropenone sensitization with weekly scalp DPC. Blood at each patch-test visit was drawn before the patch test was applied. Eligible patients were aged 18 to 70, diagnosed with alopecia, deemed suitable for DPC therapy, and excluded if pregnant. Total RNA was extracted from unfractionated whole blood collected in Tempus Blood RNA tubes. The germline V gene (reference sequence) gives CDR1 as SEHNR and CDR2 as FQNEAQ. A distance of 13 bases separates the germline ends of V and J, which lose 5 bases and 1 base respectively. Spanning cysteine to phenylalanine, the CDR3 consists of 15 amino acids. This entry keeps only the CDR3 DNA: 45 bases, framed from base 1.

Here the sequenced sample was whole blood, taken in connection with sensitization to the hapten diphenylcyclopropenone (DPC). The TCR originated in a young man with alopecia areata. Some clones in this sample may be carry-over from other donors' samples. This chain joins TRBV7-9 to TRBJ2-3, with no D gene named confidently. The DNA reads TGTGCCAGCAGCCACCCAGTGCCTGGCACAGATACGCAGTATTTT. Its protein reads: CASSHPVPGTDTQYF.